This T cell receptor (beta chain) came from a study of blood T cell repertoires in COVID-19. Across the study: Material from acute and convalescent COVID-19 was sourced from the United States, Italy and Spain. Nucleic acid was either cDNA or gDNA, and it came from T cells, B-cell-depleted T cells, or PBMCs.

Germline CDR1 is WNHNN and CDR2 is SYGVQD (reference sequence). There are 13 residues in the CDR3. The ends were cut back, 10 bases at V and 6 bases at J, with 15 bases in the middle. In the source study's methods: Cell counts per sample came from amplifying reference gene primers. Data came from immunoSEQ multiplex PCR; TCRdb stores just in-frame clones and leaves some out. V, J and clone size derive from that table, while D and trimming were established from the DNA sequence. The sample has approximately 230,000 clones, around 88% seen once; the top ten hold about 1.3%. The TCR sequence derives from a man older than 75 with acute or convalescent COVID-19. Input material: peripheral blood. The V call is TRBV10-1, the J call TRBJ2-2; D possibly corresponds to TRBD1 (7 bases). CDR3 nucleotide sequence: TGCGCCAAGTACAGGGGAGGATCCGGGGAGCTGTTTTTT. It is translated as CAKYRGGSGELFF.